These 5 T cell receptor beta chains share one sample of origin, sequenced in a study of blood T cells in healthy people across ages. For the second PCR, which ran for 7 to 11 cycles, a sample-barcoded 5' primer and a J-beta primer mix were used. TCRdb redid the calling of the 5' RACE reads with MiXCR, one entry per CDR3 protein. The sample has 870,000 or so distinct CDR3 sequences; under 35% are singletons. The sample was blood. Source of these receptors: a woman aged 80 or over in good health.

This clonotype appeared a few times. The V call is TRBV20-1, the J call TRBJ1-5; D is unclear. Looked up from germline, CDR1 is DFQATT and CDR2 is SNEGSKA (reference sequence). V was shortened by 2 bases and J by 3 bases, with 11 bases between the two germline ends. This CDR3 region has 14 residues. The CDR3 region has the DNA TGCAGTGCTAGATCTCCGGCCTCCAATCAGCCCCAGCATTTT. The encoded protein is CSARSPASNQPQHF.

This clonotype was recorded at least ten times. V and J are TRBV7-2 and TRBJ2-1; 9 bases agree with TRBD1. Germline V gene data show CDR1 as SGHTA and CDR2 as FQGNSA. With 2 bases clipped from V and 7 bases from J, the junction kept 6 bases outside the gene matches. The CDR3 contains 15 residues. DNA for the CDR3: TGTGCCAGCAGCTTAAAAACAGGGGGCATGAATGAGCAGTTCTTC. It translates to CASSLKTGGMNEQFF.

This clonotype was seen more than once but under ten times. V usage is TRBV6-5 and J usage is TRBJ2-3; TRBD2 matches 9 bases. The trim removed 0 bases at V and 4 bases at J, leaving 11 bases unmatched. This CDR3 is built from 18 residues. Germline CDR1 is MNHEY and CDR2 is SVGAGI. Here the CDR3 reads CASSYSNIGAGGPDTQYF. The DNA of the CDR3 is TGTGCCAGCAGTTACTCGAATATTGGAGCGGGGGGTCCAGATACGCAGTATTTT.

Regarding this clonotype: A much larger clonotype is one base distant, so this may be a read error. J is TRBJ2-5 and V is TRBV6-6; D remains unclear. The CDR3 contains 13 residues. CDR1 and CDR2 from the germline V gene are MNHNY and SVGAGI (reference sequence). V was trimmed by 2 bases and J by 4 bases, leaving 8 bases between them. CDR3 coding DNA: TGTGCCAGCAGTTACAGTATTCGAGAGACCCAGTACTTC. Protein sequence: CASSYSIRETQYF.

This clonotype came up many times. The chain has TRBV5-1 and TRBJ2-5; the match to TRBD1 covers 10 bases. The CDR3 consists of 15 residues. CDR1 is SGHRS and CDR2 is YFSETQ in the germline V gene. With 3 bases clipped from V and 4 bases from J, the junction kept 6 bases outside the gene matches. The CDR3 spells CASSWGTGDRETQYF. In DNA form, the CDR3 reads TGCGCCAGCAGCTGGGGGACAGGGGACAGAGAGACCCAGTACTTC.